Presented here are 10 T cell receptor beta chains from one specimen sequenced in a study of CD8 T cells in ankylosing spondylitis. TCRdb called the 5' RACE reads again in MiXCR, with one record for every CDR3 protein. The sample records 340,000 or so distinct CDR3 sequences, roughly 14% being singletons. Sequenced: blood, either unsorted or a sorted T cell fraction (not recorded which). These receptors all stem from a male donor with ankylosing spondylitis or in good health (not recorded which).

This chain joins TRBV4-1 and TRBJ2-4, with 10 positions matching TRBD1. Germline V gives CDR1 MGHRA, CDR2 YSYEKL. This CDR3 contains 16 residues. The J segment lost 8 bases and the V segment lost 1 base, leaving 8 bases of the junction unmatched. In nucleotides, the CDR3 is TGCGCCAGCAGCCAAGGGGCTAGGACAGGGGGTCACATTCAGTACTTC. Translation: CASSQGARTGGHIQYF.

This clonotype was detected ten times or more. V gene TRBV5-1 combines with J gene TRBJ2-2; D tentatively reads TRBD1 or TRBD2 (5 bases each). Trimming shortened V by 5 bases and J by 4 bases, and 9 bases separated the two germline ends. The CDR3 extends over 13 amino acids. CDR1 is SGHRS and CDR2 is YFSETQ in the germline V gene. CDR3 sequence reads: CASSKGSTGELFF. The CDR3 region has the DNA TGCGCCAGCAGTAAGGGGAGCACCGGGGAGCTGTTTTTT.

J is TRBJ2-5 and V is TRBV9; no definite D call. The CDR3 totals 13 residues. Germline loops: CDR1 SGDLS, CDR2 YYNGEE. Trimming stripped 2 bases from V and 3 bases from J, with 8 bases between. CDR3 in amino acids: CASSVTVEETQYF. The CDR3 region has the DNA TGTGCCAGCAGCGTCACAGTCGAAGAGACCCAGTACTTC. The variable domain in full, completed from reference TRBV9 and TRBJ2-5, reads DSGVTQTPKHLITATGQRVTLRCSPRSGDLSVYWYQQSLDQGLQFLIQYYNGEERAKGNILERFSAQQFPDLHSELNLSSLELGDSALYFCASSVTVEETQYFGPGTRLLVL.

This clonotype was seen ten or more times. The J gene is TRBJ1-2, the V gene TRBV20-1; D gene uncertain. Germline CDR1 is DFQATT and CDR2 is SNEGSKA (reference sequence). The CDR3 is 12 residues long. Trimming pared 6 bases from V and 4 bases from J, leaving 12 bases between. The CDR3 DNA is TGCAGTGCCTCCTCGCGAGGCTATGGCTACACCTTC. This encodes CSASSRGYGYTF.

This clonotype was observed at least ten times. The CDR3 nucleotides are TGCGCCAGCAGCTTGGCGGTACTGGGTCCAGATACGCAGTATTTT. It codes for CASSLAVLGPDTQYF. V and J are TRBV5-1 and TRBJ2-3; D is unclear. The CDR3 is 15 amino acids. The germline V gene encodes CDR1 SGHRS and CDR2 YFSETQ. Trimming left V 0 bases short and J 4 bases short, with 12 bases between.

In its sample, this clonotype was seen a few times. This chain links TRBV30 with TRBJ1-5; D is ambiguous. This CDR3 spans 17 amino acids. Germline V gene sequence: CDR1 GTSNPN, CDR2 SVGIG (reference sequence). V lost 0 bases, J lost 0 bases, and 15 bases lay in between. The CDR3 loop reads CAWSVTEVGYSNQPQHF. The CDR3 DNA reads TGTGCCTGGAGTGTAACGGAGGTAGGATATAGCAATCAGCCCCAGCATTTT.

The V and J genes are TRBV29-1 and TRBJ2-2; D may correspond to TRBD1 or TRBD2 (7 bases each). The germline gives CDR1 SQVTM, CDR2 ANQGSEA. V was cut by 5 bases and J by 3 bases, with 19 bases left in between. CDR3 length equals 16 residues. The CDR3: CSVLRRGQGDTGELFF. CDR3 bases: TGCAGCGTTCTCCGGCGGGGGCAGGGGGACACCGGGGAGCTGTTTTTT.

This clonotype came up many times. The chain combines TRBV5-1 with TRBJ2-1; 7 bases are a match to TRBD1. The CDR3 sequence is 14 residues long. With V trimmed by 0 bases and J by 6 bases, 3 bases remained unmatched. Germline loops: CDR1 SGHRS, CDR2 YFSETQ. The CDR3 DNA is TGCGCCAGCAGCTTGGTCGACAGGGCCAATGAGCAGTTCTTC. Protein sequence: CASSLVDRANEQFF.

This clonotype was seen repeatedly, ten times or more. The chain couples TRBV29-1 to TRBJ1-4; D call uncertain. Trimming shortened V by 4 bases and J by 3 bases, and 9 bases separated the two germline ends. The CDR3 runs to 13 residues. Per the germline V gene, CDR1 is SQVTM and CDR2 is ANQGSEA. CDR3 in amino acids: CSVARAPNEKLFF. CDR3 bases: TGCAGCGTTGCGAGGGCCCCTAATGAAAAACTGTTTTTT.

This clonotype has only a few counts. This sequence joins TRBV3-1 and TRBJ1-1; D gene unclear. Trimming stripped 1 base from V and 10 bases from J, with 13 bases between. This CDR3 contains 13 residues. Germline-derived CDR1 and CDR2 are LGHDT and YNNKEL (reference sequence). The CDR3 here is CASSQVTGSGAFF. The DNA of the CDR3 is TGTGCCAGCAGCCAAGTGACGGGAAGCGGAGCTTTCTTT.